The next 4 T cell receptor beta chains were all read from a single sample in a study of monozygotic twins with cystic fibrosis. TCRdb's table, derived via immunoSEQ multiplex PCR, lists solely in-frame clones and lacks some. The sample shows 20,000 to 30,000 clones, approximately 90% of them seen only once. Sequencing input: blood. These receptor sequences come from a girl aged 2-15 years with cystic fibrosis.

In nucleotides, the CDR3 is TGCGCCAGCAGCTGGGGGGCTGAAGCTTTCTTT. The encoded protein is CASSWGAEAFF. The chain uses TRBV5-1 and TRBJ1-1; tentative D call: TRBD1 (5 bases). The V and J ends lost 3 bases and 6 bases respectively, with 6 bases between them. The CDR3 consists of 11 residues. Germline V gene sequence: CDR1 SGHRS, CDR2 YFSETQ. The variable domain in full, with the rest retrieved from reference TRBV5-1 and TRBJ1-1, is KAGVTQTPRYLIKTRGQQVTLSCSPISGHRSVSWYQQTPGQGLQFLFEYFSETQRNKGNFPGRFSGRQFSNSRSEMNVSTLELGDSALYLCASSWGAEAFFGQGTRLTVV.

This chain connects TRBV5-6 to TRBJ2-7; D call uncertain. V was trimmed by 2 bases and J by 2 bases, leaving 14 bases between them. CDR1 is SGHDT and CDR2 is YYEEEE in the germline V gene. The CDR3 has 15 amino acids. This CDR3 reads CASSFPNSKPYEQYF. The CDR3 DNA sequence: TGTGCCAGCAGCTTTCCTAACAGTAAACCCTACGAGCAGTACTTC.

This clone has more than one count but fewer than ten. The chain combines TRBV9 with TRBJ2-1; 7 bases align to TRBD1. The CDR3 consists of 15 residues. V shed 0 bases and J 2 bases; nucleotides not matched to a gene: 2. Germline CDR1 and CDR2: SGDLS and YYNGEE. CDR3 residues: CASSVGQGTYNEQFF. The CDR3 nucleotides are TGTGCCAGCAGCGTAGGACAGGGAACCTACAATGAGCAGTTCTTC.

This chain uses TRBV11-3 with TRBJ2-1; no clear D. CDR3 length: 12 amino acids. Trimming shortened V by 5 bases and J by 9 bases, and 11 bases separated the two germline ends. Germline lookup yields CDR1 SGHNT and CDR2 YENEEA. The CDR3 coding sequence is TGTGCCAGCAGCAAGAGCCCTGGTGAGCAGTTCTTC. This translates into CASSKSPGEQFF.